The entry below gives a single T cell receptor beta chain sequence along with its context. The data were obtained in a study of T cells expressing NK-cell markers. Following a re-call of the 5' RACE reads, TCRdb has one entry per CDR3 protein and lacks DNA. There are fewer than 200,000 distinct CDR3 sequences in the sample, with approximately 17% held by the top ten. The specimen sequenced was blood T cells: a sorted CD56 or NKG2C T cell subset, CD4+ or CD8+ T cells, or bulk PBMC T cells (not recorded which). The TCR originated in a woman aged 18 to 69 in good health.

The CDR3 sequence is CASSSQARASGYTF. The chain uses TRBV27 and TRBJ1-2; no DNA is available, so the TRBD1 call from TCRdb remains unchecked. The CDR3 length is 14 residues. Per the germline V gene, CDR1 is MNHEY and CDR2 is SMNVEV (reference sequence).